This TCR beta chain stems from a study of cytomegalovirus exposure and HLA in healthy donors. The study, taken as a whole, reports: There were reportedly fewer N-insertions in an Asian-associated ancestry cluster than the roughly 610-donor mean, in a later analysis.

A multiplex PCR was run with 60 Vbeta primers and 13 Jbeta primers. The method was immunoSEQ multiplex PCR; TCRdb's version includes in-frame clones alone and lacks a portion of them. The table lists 120,000 to 150,000 clones, approximately 72% of them singletons. The CDR3 is 15 amino acids. The germline V gene encodes CDR1 MGHRA and CDR2 YSYEKL. Trimming at V came to 4 bases and at J to 5 bases, leaving 8 bases not matched to a gene. This clone appeared a single time. Its antigen is as yet unknown. Sample: PBMCs. This chain links TRBV4-1 with TRBJ2-7, with 10 nucleotides matching TRBD1. This sequence originates from a man aged 40-50 years in good health and CMV-seronegative. CDR3 DNA sequence: TGCGCCAGCAGCCTCCTGGACAGGGGGGTAGACGAGCAGTACTTC. Residues: CASSLLDRGVDEQYF.